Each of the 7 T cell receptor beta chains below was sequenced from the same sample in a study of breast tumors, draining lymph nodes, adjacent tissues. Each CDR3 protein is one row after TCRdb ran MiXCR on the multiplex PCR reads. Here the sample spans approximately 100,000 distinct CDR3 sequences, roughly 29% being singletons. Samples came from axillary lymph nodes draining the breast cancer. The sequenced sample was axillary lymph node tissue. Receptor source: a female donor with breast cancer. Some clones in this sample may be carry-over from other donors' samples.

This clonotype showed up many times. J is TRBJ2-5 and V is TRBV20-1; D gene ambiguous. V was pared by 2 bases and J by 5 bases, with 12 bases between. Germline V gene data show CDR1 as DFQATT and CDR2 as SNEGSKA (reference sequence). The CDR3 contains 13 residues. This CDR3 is CSARNVAAETQYF. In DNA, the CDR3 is TGCAGTGCTAGAAACGTGGCAGCGGAGACCCAGTACTTC.

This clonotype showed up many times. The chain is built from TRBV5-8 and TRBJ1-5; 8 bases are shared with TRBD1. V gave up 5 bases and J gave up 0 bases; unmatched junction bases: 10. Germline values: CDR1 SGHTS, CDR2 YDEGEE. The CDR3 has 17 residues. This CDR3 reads CASSRSDRGYSNQPQHF. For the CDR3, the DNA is TGTGCCAGCAGTCGCTCCGACAGGGGTTATAGCAATCAGCCCCAGCATTTT.

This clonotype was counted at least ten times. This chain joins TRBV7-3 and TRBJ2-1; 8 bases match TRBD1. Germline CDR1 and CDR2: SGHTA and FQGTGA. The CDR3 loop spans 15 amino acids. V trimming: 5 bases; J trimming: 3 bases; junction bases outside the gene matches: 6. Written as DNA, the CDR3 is TGTGCCAGCAGCCAAGGGACAGGTGTCTACAATGAGCAGTTCTTC. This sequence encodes CASSQGTGVYNEQFF.

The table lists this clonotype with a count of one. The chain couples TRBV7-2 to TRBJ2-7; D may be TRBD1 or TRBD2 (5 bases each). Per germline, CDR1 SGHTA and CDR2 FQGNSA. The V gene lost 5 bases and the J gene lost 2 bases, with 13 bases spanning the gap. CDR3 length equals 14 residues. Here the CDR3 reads CASSPGAGTYEQYF. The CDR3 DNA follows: TGTGCCAGCAGCCCCGGGGCAGGCACCTACGAGCAGTACTTC. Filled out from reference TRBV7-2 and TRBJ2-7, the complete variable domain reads GAGVSQSPSNKVTEKGKDVELRCDPISGHTALYWYRQSLGQGLEFLIYFQGNSAPDKSGLPSDRFSAERTGGSVSTLTIQRTQQEDSAVYLCASSPGAGTYEQYFGPGTRLTVT.

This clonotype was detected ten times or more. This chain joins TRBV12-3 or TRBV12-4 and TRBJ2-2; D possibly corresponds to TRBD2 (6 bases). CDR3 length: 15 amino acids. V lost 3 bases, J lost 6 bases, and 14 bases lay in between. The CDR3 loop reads CASSLSLRESGELFF. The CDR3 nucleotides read TGTGCCAGCAGTTTGTCCCTACGGGAGTCCGGGGAGCTGTTTTTT.

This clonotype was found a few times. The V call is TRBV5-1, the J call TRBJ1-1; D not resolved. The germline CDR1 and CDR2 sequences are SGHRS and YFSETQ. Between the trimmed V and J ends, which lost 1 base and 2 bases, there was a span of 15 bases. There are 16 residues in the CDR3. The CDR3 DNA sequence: TGCGCCAGCAGCTTGCAAGTGGGTGGCAAAAACACTGAAGCTTTCTTT. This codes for CASSLQVGGKNTEAFF.

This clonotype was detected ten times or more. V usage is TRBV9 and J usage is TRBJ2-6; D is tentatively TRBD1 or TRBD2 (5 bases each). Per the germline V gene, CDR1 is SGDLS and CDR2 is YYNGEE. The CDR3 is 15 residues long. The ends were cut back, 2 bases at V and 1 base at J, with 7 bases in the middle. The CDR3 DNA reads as TGTGCCAGCAGCGTCGAGGGGTCTGGGGCCAACGTCCTGACTTTC. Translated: CASSVEGSGANVLTF. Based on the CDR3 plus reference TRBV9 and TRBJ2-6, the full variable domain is DSGVTQTPKHLITATGQRVTLRCSPRSGDLSVYWYQQSLDQGLQFLIQYYNGEERAKGNILERFSAQQFPDLHSELNLSSLELGDSALYFCASSVEGSGANVLTFGAGSRLTVL.